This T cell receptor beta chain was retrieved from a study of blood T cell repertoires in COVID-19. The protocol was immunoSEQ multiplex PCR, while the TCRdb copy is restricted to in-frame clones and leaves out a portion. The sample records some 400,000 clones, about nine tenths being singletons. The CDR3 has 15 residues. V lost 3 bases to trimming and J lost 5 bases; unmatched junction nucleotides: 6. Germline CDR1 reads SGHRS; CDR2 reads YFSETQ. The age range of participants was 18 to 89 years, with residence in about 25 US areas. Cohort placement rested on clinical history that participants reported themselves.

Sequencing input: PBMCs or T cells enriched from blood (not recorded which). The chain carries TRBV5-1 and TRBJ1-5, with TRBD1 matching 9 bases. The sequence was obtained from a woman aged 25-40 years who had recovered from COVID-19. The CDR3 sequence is CASSSTGQGDQPQHF. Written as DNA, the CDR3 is TGCGCCAGCAGCTCGACGGGACAGGGAGATCAGCCCCAGCATTTT.